One and the same sample provided the 13 T cell receptor beta chains below, sequenced in a study of shared clonotypes between healthy human individuals. Repertoires were generated with immunoSEQ multiplex PCR, while TCRdb's copy carries only in-frame clones and drops some. The table lists hundreds of thousands of clones, 60% to 75% of them singletons. Specimen: memory CD4+ T cells sorted from blood. Subset indicated: CD45RA-negative fraction. These receptors came from a woman in her twenties or thirties in good health.

There are a few counts of this clone. The chain has TRBV11-2 and TRBJ2-2, with TRBD2 as a possible D gene (5 bases). CDR1 and CDR2 (germline): SGHAT, FQNNGV. This CDR3 is 17 amino acids long. V lost 0 bases to trimming and J lost 5 bases, with 16 bases between them. The CDR3 bases are TGTGCCAGCAGCTTAGAGAGGAGGCTAGCTGGGACCGGGGAGCTGTTTTTT. This sequence encodes CASSLERRLAGTGELFF.

In its sample, this clone was seen many times. CDR3 sequence reads: CASSFGPGELFF. CDR3 bases: TGTGCCAGCAGCTTTGGCCCCGGGGAGCTGTTTTTT. The chain is built from TRBV11-2 and TRBJ2-2; D call uncertain. Deletions cut 3 bases from V and 6 bases from J, with 5 bases between. Germline V gene lookup returns CDR1 SGHAT and CDR2 FQNNGV. This CDR3 comprises 12 residues.

This chain joins TRBV11-2 and TRBJ2-5; D call uncertain. The CDR3 length is 12 residues. The ends were cut back, 5 bases at V and 5 bases at J, with 9 bases in the middle. CDR1 is SGHAT and CDR2 is FQNNGV in the germline V gene. CDR3 protein: CASSADGETQYF. The CDR3 coding sequence is TGTGCCAGCAGCGCGGACGGGGAGACCCAGTACTTC.

The J gene is TRBJ2-7, the V gene TRBV6-1; 7 positions match TRBD1. Trimming cost V 2 bases and J 2 bases; bases outside gene matches: 9. The CDR3 is made up of 16 amino acids. Looked up from germline, CDR1 is MNHNS and CDR2 is SASEGT. The CDR3 DNA reads as TGTGCCAGCAGTGAAACTCGACAGGGTGTCGCCTACGAGCAGTACTTC. Translation gives CASSETRQGVAYEQYF.

This clone came up once. V gene TRBV12-5 combines with J gene TRBJ2-1, with TRBD2 matching over 10 bases. The CDR3 runs 15 residues. Germline-derived CDR1 and CDR2 are LGHNT and FRNRAP. V was pared by 5 bases and J by 3 bases, with 4 bases of the junction left unmatched. The chain's CDR3 is CASGIAGGGYNEQFF. The CDR3 bases are TGTGCTAGTGGTATAGCGGGAGGAGGCTACAATGAGCAGTTCTTC.

The chain employs TRBV6-1 and TRBJ1-2, with D unresolved. This CDR3 region has 15 residues. CDR1 is MNHNS and CDR2 is SASEGT in the germline V gene. Between the trimmed V and J ends, which lost 1 base and 3 bases, there was a span of 12 bases. The CDR3 region is CASSEGPSRDYGYTF. CDR3 in DNA: TGTGCCAGCAGTGAAGGACCCTCCCGAGACTATGGCTACACCTTC.

This chain links TRBV6-8 with TRBJ1-1, with a weak D call TRBD1 (5 bases). The V gene's germline CDR1 is MNHGY and CDR2 SAAAGT. Trimming removed 9 bases at V and 0 bases at J, with 11 bases between. The CDR3 contains 13 residues. CDR3 DNA sequence: TGTGCCAGTAGAGGACAAGTGAACACTGAAGCTTTCTTT. Amino acid sequence: CASRGQVNTEAFF.

The chain joins TRBV7-2 to TRBJ2-2, with 8 bases fitting TRBD1. With 4 bases clipped from V and 4 bases from J, the junction kept 8 bases outside the gene matches. The CDR3 consists of 16 residues. Germline assignment: CDR1 SGHTA and CDR2 FQGNSA. CDR3 coding DNA: TGTGCCAGCAGCTCTCGGACAGGGCGAGGCACCGGGGAGCTGTTTTTT. Its protein is CASSSRTGRGTGELFF.

The chain carries TRBV9 and TRBJ2-7, with D perhaps matching TRBD2 (5 bases). Germline V gene lookup returns CDR1 SGDLS and CDR2 YYNGEE. The CDR3 is 13 amino acids. V was trimmed by 1 base and J by 0 bases, leaving 5 bases between them. CDR3 amino acids: CASSVTSSYEQYF. CDR3 nucleotides: TGTGCCAGCAGCGTAACTAGCTCCTACGAGCAGTACTTC. Full variable domain (outside the CDR3, taken from reference TRBV9 and TRBJ2-7): DSGVTQTPKHLITATGQRVTLRCSPRSGDLSVYWYQQSLDQGLQFLIQYYNGEERAKGNILERFSAQQFPDLHSELNLSSLELGDSALYFCASSVTSSYEQYFGPGTRLTVT.

This clone occurred a few times. The chain carries TRBV29-1 and TRBJ1-5; no definite D call. Trimming cost V 4 bases and J 0 bases, with 10 bases left between them. The CDR3 covers 14 residues. The V gene's germline CDR1 is SQVTM and CDR2 ANQGSEA. The CDR3 is CSVGLLDSNQPQHF. As DNA, the CDR3 is TGCAGCGTTGGGTTGCTTGATAGCAATCAGCCCCAGCATTTT.

The chain employs TRBV2 and TRBJ2-7, with D possibly TRBD1 on 6 matching bases. The V gene lost 7 bases and the J gene lost 6 bases, with 13 bases spanning the gap. CDR3 length: 12 residues. CDR1 SNHLY and CDR2 FYNNEI come from the germline V gene. For the CDR3, the DNA is TGTGCCAGCAAGCGGACACAGGGCGAGCAGTACTTC. Translated: CASKRTQGEQYF.

The V gene is TRBV1, the J gene TRBJ2-5. TRBV1 is a listed pseudogene. The CDR3 contains 19 residues. The CDR3 loop reads CTSSRRPVTYVSLQETQYF. CDR3 bases: TGCACCAGCAGCCGACGACCTGTTACCTACGTCAGTCTCCAAGAGACCCAGTACTTC.

The chain employs TRBV4-1 and TRBJ2-7, with D tentatively TRBD2 (5 bases). CDR1 and CDR2 (germline): MGHRA, YSYEKL. This CDR3 is built from 16 residues. The V end lost 0 bases, the J end lost 1 base, and 13 bases lay between the germline ends. The CDR3: CASSQEKRQNSYEQYF. The CDR3 DNA sequence: TGCGCCAGCAGCCAAGAAAAGCGGCAGAATTCCTACGAGCAGTACTTC.